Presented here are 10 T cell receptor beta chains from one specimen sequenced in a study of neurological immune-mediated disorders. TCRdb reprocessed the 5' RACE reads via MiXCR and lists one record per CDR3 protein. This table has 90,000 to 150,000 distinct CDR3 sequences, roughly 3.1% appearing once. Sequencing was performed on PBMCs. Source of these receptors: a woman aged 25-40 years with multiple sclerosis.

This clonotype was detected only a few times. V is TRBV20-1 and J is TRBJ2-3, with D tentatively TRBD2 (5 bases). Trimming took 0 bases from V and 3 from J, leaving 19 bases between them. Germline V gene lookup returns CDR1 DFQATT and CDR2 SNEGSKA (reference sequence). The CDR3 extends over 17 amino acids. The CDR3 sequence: CSARDRMRAHGTDTQYF. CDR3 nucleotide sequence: TGCAGTGCTAGAGATCGGATGAGGGCCCACGGAACAGATACGCAGTATTTT.

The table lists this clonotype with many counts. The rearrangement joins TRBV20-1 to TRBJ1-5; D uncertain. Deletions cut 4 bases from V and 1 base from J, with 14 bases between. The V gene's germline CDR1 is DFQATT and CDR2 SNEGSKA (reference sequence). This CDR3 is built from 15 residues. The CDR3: CSATPLKGSNQPQHF. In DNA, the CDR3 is TGCAGTGCTACCCCCCTTAAGGGAAGCAATCAGCCCCAGCATTTT.

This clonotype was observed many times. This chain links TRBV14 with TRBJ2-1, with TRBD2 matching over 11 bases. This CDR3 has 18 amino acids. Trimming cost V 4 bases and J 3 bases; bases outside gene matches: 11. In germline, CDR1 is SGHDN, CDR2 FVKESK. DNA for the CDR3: TGTGCCAGCAGCCCCAAACAGACTAGCGGGGAAATCTACAATGAGCAGTTCTTC. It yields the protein CASSPKQTSGEIYNEQFF. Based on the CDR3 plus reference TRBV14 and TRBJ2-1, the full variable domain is EAGVTQFPSHSVIEKGQTVTLRCDPISGHDNLYWYRRVMGKEIKFLLHFVKESKQDESGMPNNRFLAERTGGTYSTLKVQPAELEDSGVYFCASSPKQTSGEIYNEQFFGPGTRLTVL.

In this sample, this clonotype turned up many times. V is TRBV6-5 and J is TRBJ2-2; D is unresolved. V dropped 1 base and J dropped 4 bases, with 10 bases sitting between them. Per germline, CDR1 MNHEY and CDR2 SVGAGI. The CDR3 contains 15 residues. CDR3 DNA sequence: TGTGCCAGCAGTTACTATATAGGGCGCACCGGGGAGCTGTTTTTT. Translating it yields CASSYYIGRTGELFF.

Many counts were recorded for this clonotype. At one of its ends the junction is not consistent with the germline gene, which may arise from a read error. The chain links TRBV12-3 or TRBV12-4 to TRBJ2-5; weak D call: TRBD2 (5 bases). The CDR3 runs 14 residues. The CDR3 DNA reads TGTGTCAGCAGTTTTAGAGTAGGAGGAGAGACCCAGTACTTC. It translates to CVSSFRVGGETQYF.

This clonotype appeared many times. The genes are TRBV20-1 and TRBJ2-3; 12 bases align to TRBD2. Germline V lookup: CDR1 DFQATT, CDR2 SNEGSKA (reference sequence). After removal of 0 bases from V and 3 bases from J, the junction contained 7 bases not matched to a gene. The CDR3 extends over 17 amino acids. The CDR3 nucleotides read TGCAGTGCTAGAGATCTCTCCGGACTAGCGGGGACAGATACGCAGTATTTT. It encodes CSARDLSGLAGTDTQYF.

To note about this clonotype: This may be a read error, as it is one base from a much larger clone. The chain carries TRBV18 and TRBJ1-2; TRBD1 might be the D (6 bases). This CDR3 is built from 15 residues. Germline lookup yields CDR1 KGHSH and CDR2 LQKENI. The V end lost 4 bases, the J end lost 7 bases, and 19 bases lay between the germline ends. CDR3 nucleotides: TGTGCCAGCTCACAACAAACAACCGACAGGTCTGGCTACACCTTC. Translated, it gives CASSQQTTDRSGYTF. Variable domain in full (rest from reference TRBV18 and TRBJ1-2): NAGVMQNPRHLVRRRGQEARLRCSPMKGHSHVYWYRQLPEEGLKFMVYLQKENIIDESGMPKERFSAEFPKEGPSILRIQQVVRGDSAAYFCASSQQTTDRSGYTFGSGTRLTVV.

The DNA of the CDR3 is TGCGCCAGCAGCTTGGCCAGGGAGAGCACAGATACGCAGTATTTT. It specifies CASSLARESTDTQYF. The gene calls are TRBV5-1 and TRBJ2-3; D assignment may be TRBD1 or TRBD2 (5 bases each). Trimming removed 0 bases from V and 0 bases from J, with 8 bases in between. Germline CDR1 reads SGHRS; CDR2 reads YFSETQ. This CDR3 has 15 residues. Supplemented by reference TRBV5-1 and TRBJ2-3, the full variable domain reads KAGVTQTPRYLIKTRGQQVTLSCSPISGHRSVSWYQQTPGQGLQFLFEYFSETQRNKGNFPGRFSGRQFSNSRSEMNVSTLELGDSALYLCASSLARESTDTQYFGPGTRLTVL.

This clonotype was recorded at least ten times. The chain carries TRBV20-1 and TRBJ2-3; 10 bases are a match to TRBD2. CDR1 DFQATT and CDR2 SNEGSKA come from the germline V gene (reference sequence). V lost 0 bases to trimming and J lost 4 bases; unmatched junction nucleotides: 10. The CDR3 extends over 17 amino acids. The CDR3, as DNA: TGCAGTGCTAGAGACTCCCTAGCGGGAGCGGCTCCAGATACGCAGTATTTT. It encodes CSARDSLAGAAPDTQYF.

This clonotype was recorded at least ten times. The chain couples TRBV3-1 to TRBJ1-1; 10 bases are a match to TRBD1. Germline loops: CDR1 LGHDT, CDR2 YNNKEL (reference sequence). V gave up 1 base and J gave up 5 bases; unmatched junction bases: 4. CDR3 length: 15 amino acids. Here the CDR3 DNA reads TGTGCCAGCAGCCAAGTGGGGACAGGGGTGACTGAAGCTTTCTTT. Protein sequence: CASSQVGTGVTEAFF.